These T cell receptor beta chains were read from a single sample in a study of long-term antiretroviral therapy in people with HIV. Profiled with immunoSEQ multiplex PCR; TCRdb holds only in-frame clones, not every one. The repertoire has roughly 42,000 clones, roughly 86% of them found once; the top ten carry roughly 5%. Here the sequenced sample was unsorted PBMCs, taken 0.1 years before starting antiretroviral therapy. The source of these receptors is a woman between 50 and 59 years old with HIV. Each CDR3 is given with its conserved first and last residue. D genes are given only for firm matches. Where a row states a size, it is once, few, many or the class of an expanded clone; other rows omit it.

clone_size: .; v_call: TRBV2; j_call: TRBJ2-3; d_call: TRBD2; cdr3_length: 14; cdr3_aa: CASNRGVGTDTQYF; cdr3_nt: TGTGCCAGCAACCGGGGGGTCGGCACAGATACGCAGTATTTT
clone_size: few; v_call: TRBV5-4; j_call: TRBJ2-5; d_call: .; cdr3_length: 13; cdr3_aa: CASSPHREETQYF; cdr3_nt: TGTGCCAGCAGCCCACACAGGGAAGAGACCCAGTACTTC
clone_size: .; v_call: TRBV7-9; j_call: TRBJ2-3; d_call: TRBD2; cdr3_length: 14; cdr3_aa: CASSPGGVADTQYF; cdr3_nt: TGTGCCAGCAGCCCGGGGGGGGTGGCAGATACGCAGTATTTT
clone_size: .; v_call: TRBV30; j_call: TRBJ2-5; d_call: TRBD2; cdr3_length: 15; cdr3_aa: CAWSVRVAGGKTQYF; cdr3_nt: TGTGCCTGGAGTGTCAGGGTAGCGGGTGGTAAGACCCAGTACTTC
clone_size: .; v_call: TRBV25-1; j_call: TRBJ1-4; d_call: TRBD1; cdr3_length: 16; cdr3_aa: CASSYQRGQINEKLFF; cdr3_nt: TGTGCCAGCAGTTACCAAAGGGGGCAGATTAATGAAAAACTGTTTTTT
clone_size: .; v_call: TRBV28; j_call: TRBJ2-5; d_call: .; cdr3_length: 13; cdr3_aa: CASSNGRKETQYF; cdr3_nt: TGTGCCAGCAGCAATGGACGGAAAGAGACCCAGTACTTC
clone_size: .; v_call: TRBV11-3; j_call: TRBJ2-7; d_call: .; cdr3_length: 11; cdr3_aa: CASSYGKEQYF; cdr3_nt: TGTGCCAGCAGCTATGGGAAGGAGCAGTACTTC
clone_size: .; v_call: TRBV19; j_call: TRBJ2-6; d_call: .; cdr3_length: 16; cdr3_aa: CASSIGVLSGANVLTF; cdr3_nt: TGTGCCAGTAGTATCGGGGTCCTCTCTGGGGCCAACGTCCTGACTTTC
clone_size: once; v_call: TRBV4-2; j_call: TRBJ2-3; d_call: .; cdr3_length: 15; cdr3_aa: CASSQDTASTDTQYF; cdr3_nt: TGTGCCAGCAGCCAAGATACGGCGAGCACAGATACGCAGTATTTT
clone_size: .; v_call: TRBV7-2; j_call: TRBJ1-1; d_call: .; cdr3_length: 15; cdr3_aa: CASSLDPGKNTEAFF; cdr3_nt: TGTGCCAGCAGCTTAGATCCCGGCAAGAACACTGAAGCTTTCTTT
clone_size: .; v_call: TRBV4-1; j_call: TRBJ2-2; d_call: TRBD1; cdr3_length: 18; cdr3_aa: CASSQTRGTGRNTGELFF; cdr3_nt: TGCGCCAGCAGCCAAACTCGTGGGACAGGGAGGAACACCGGGGAGCTGTTTTTT
clone_size: .; v_call: TRBV18; j_call: TRBJ1-6; d_call: .; cdr3_length: 18; cdr3_aa: CASSPVTPGHYFNSPLHF; cdr3_nt: TGTGCCAGCTCACCCGTCACCCCGGGCCACTACTTTAATTCACCCCTCCACTTT
clone_size: .; v_call: TRBV7-6; j_call: TRBJ2-5; d_call: TRBD2; cdr3_length: 14; cdr3_aa: CASSSSGGRQTQYF; cdr3_nt: TGTGCCAGCAGCTCGAGCGGGGGCAGACAGACCCAGTACTTC
clone_size: .; v_call: TRBV19; j_call: TRBJ1-5; d_call: .; cdr3_length: 18; cdr3_aa: CASSMLRGGEGSNQPQHF; cdr3_nt: TGTGCCAGTAGTATGCTCCGGGGAGGTGAAGGGAGCAATCAGCCCCAGCATTTT
clone_size: .; v_call: TRBV7-2; j_call: TRBJ1-5; d_call: TRBD1; cdr3_length: 16; cdr3_aa: CASSSRTGSGNQPQHF; cdr3_nt: TGTGCCAGCAGCTCCCGGACAGGGTCTGGCAATCAGCCCCAGCATTTT
clone_size: .; v_call: TRBV25-1; j_call: TRBJ2-3; d_call: TRBD2; cdr3_length: 16; cdr3_aa: CASSDGPSGVADTQYF; cdr3_nt: TGTGCCAGCAGTGATGGGCCTAGCGGGGTCGCAGATACGCAGTATTTT
clone_size: .; v_call: TRBV29-1; j_call: TRBJ1-1; d_call: .; cdr3_length: 16; cdr3_aa: CSVRSSDTGLNTEAFF; cdr3_nt: TGCAGCGTTAGAAGCTCGGACACTGGCCTGAACACTGAAGCTTTCTTT